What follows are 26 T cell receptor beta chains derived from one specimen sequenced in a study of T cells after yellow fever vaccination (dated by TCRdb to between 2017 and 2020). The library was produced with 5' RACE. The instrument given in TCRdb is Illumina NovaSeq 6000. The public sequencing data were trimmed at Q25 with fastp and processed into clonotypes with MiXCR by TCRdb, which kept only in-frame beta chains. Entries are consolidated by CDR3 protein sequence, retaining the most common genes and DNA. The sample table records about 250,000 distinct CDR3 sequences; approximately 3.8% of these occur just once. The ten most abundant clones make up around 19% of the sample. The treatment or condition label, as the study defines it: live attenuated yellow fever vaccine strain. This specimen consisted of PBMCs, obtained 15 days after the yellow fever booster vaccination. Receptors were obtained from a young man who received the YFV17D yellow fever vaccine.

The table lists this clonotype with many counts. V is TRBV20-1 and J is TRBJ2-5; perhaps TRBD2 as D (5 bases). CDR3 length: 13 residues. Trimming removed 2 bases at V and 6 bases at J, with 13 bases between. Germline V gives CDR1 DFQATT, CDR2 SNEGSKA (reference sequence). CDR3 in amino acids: CSARSLALKTQYF. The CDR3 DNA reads TGCAGTGCTAGAAGTCTAGCCTTGAAGACCCAGTACTTC.

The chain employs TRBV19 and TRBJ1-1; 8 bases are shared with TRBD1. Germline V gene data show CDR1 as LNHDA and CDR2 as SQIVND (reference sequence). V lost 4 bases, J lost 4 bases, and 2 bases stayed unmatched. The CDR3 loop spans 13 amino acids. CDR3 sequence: CASSTTGATEAFF. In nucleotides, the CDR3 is TGTGCCAGTAGTACGACAGGGGCCACTGAAGCTTTCTTT. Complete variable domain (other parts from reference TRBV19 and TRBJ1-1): DGGITQSPKYLFRKEGQNVTLSCEQNLNHDAMYWYRQDPGQGLRLIYYSQIVNDFQKGDIAEGYSVSREKKESFPLTVTSAQKNPTAFYLCASSTTGATEAFFGQGTRLTVV.

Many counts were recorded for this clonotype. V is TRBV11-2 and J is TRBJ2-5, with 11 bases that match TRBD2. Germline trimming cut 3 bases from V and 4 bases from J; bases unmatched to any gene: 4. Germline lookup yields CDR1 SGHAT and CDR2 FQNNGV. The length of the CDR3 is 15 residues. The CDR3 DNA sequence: TGTGCCAGCAGCTTCTCTAGCGGGGGGCGAGAGACCCAGTACTTC. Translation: CASSFSSGGRETQYF.

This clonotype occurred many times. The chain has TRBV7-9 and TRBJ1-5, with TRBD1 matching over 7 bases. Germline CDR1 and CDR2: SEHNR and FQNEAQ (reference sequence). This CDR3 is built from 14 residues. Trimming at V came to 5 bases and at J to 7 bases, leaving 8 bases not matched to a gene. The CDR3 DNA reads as TGTGCCAGCAGCCTTGGGACAGCACCCCAGCCCCAGCATTTT. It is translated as CASSLGTAPQPQHF.

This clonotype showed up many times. The CDR3 region has the DNA TGTGCCAGCAGTTTCACGGGGCAGACGACACATACGCAGTATTTT. Its protein product is CASSFTGQTTHTQYF. This sequence joins TRBV7-2 and TRBJ2-3, with D possibly being TRBD1 or TRBD2 (5 bases each). This CDR3 contains 15 residues. Germline V lookup: CDR1 SGHTA, CDR2 FQGNSA. The germline V and J ends were trimmed by 6 bases and 7 bases, with 20 bases remaining between them.

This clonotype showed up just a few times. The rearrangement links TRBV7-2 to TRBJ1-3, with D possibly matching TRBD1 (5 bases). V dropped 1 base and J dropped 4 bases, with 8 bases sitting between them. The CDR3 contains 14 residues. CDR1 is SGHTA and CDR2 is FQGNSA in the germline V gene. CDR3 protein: CASSLEGVGNTIYF. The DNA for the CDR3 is TGTGCCAGCAGCTTAGAAGGGGTCGGAAACACCATATATTTT.

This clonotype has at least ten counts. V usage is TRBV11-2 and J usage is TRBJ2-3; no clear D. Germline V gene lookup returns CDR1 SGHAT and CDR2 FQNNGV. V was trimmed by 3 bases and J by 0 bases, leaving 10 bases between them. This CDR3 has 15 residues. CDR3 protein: CASSFKYPSTDTQYF. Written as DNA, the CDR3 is TGTGCCAGCAGCTTCAAATACCCTAGCACAGATACGCAGTATTTT.

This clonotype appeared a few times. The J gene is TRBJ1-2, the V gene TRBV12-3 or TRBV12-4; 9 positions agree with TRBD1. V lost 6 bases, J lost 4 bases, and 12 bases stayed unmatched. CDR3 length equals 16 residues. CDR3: CASRGTGTGFFYGYTF. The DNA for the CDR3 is TGTGCCAGCAGGGGCACGGGGACAGGGTTTTTCTATGGCTACACCTTC.

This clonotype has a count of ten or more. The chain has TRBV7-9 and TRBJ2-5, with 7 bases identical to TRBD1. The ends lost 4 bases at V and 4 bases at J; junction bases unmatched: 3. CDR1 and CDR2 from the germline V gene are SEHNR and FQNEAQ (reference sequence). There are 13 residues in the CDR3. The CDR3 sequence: CASSSTGTETQYF. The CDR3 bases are TGTGCCAGCAGCTCGACAGGGACAGAGACCCAGTACTTC.

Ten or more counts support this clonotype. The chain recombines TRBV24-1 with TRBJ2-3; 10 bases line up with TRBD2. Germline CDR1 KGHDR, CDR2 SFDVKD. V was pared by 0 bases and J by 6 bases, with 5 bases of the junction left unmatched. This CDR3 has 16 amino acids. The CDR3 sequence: CATSDLGSGGKDTQYF. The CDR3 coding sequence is TGTGCCACCAGTGATTTGGGTAGCGGGGGGAAGGATACGCAGTATTTT.

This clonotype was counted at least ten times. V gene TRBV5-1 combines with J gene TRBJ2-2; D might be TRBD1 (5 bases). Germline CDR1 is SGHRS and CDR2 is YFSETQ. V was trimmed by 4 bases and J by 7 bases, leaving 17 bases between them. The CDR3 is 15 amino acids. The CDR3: CASSLGGRADGELFF. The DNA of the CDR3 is TGCGCCAGCAGCCTCGGCGGCAGGGCGGACGGGGAGCTGTTTTTT.

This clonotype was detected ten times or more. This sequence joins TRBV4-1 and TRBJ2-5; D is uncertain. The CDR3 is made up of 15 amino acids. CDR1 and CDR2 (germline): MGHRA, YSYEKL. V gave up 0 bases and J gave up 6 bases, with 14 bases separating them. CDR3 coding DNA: TGCGCCAGCAGCCAAGAGCTGAGCAGCCGGAAGACCCAGTACTTC. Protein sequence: CASSQELSSRKTQYF.

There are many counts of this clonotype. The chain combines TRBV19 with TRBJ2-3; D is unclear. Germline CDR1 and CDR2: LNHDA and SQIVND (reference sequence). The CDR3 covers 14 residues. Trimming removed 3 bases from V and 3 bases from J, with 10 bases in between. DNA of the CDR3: TGTGCCAGTAGTATGGATGGGCGTACAGATACGCAGTATTTT. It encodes CASSMDGRTDTQYF.

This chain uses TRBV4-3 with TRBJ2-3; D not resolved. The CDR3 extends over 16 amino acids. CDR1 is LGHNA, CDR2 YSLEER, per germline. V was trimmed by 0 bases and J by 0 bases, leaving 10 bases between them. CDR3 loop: CASSQDRIGSTDTQYF. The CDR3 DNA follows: TGCGCCAGCAGCCAAGATAGGATTGGGAGCACAGATACGCAGTATTTT.

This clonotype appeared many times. CDR3 region: CSARDRGRLRTYNEQFF. The CDR3 nucleotides read TGCAGTGCTAGAGATCGAGGCAGGCTCAGGACCTACAATGAGCAGTTCTTC. V is TRBV20-1 and J is TRBJ2-1; D is ambiguous. The germline V gene has CDR1 DFQATT and CDR2 SNEGSKA (reference sequence). Trimming stripped 0 bases from V and 2 bases from J, with 17 bases between. This CDR3 has 17 residues.

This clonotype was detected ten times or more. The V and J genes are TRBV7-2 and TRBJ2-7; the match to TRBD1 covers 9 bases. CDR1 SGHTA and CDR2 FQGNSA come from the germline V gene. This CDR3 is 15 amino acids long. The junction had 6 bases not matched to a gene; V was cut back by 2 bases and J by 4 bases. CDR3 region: CASSLTGTGRYEQYV. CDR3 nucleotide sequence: TGTGCCAGCAGCTTAACCGGGACAGGGCGATACGAGCAGTACGTC.

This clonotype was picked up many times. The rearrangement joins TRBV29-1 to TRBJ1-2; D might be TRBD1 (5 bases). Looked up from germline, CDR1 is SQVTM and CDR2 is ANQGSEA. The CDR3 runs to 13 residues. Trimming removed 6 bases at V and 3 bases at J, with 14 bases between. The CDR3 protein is CSVSQMGDYGYTF. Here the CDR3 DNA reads TGCAGCGTCTCCCAGATGGGGGACTATGGCTACACCTTC.

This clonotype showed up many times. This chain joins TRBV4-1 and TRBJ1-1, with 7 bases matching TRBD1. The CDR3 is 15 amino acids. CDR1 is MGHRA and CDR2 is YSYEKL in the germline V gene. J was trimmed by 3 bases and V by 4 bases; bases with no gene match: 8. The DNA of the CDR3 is TGCGCCAGCAGCCGGAGGACAGGTGGGGACACTGAAGCTTTCTTT. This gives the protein CASSRRTGGDTEAFF.

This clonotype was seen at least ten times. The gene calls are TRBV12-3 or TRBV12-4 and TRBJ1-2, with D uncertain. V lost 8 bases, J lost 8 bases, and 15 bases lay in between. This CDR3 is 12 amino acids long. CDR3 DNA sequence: TGTGCCAGCGCTTTTTCGGATTCCGGCTACACCTTC. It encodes CASAFSDSGYTF.

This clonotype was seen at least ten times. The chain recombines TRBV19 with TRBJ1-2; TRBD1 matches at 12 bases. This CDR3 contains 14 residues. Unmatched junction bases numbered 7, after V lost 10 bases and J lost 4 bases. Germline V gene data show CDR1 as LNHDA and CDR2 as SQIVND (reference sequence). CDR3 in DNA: TGTGCCACTAAGCCGGGACAGGGGGCCTATGGCTACACCTTC. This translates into CATKPGQGAYGYTF. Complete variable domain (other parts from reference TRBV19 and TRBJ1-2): DGGITQSPKYLFRKEGQNVTLSCEQNLNHDAMYWYRQDPGQGLRLIYYSQIVNDFQKGDIAEGYSVSREKKESFPLTVTSAQKNPTAFYLCATKPGQGAYGYTFGSGTRLTVV.

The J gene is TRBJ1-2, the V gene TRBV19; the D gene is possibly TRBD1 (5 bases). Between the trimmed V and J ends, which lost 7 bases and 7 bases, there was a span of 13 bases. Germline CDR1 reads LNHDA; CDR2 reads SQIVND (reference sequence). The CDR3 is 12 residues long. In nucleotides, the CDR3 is TGTGCCAGTACAAGGGACGGCGGTGGCTACACCTTC. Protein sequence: CASTRDGGGYTF. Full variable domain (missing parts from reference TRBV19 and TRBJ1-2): DGGITQSPKYLFRKEGQNVTLSCEQNLNHDAMYWYRQDPGQGLRLIYYSQIVNDFQKGDIAEGYSVSREKKESFPLTVTSAQKNPTAFYLCASTRDGGGYTFGSGTRLTVV.

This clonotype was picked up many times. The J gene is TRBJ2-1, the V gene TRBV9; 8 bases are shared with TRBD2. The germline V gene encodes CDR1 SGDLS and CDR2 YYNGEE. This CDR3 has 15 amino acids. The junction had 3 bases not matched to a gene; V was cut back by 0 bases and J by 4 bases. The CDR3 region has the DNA TGTGCCAGCAGCGTAGAGGGGACTAGTTACAATGAGCAGTTCTTC. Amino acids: CASSVEGTSYNEQFF.

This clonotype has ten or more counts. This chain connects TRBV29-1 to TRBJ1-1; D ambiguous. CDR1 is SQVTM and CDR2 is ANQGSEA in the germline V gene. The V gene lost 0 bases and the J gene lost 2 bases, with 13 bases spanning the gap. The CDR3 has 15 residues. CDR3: CSVEDWEGRNTEAFF. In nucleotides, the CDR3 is TGCAGCGTTGAAGATTGGGAAGGGAGAAACACTGAAGCTTTCTTT.

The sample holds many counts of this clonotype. CDR3 in amino acids: CAINQDRVLRTGELFF. As DNA, the CDR3 is TGTGCCATCAACCAGGACAGGGTATTAAGAACCGGGGAGCTGTTTTTT. The rearrangement uses TRBV10-3 and TRBJ2-2; 8 bases align to TRBD1. The V gene end was trimmed by 7 bases and the J gene end by 5 bases; junction bases not matched to a gene: 12. Germline values: CDR1 ENHRY, CDR2 SYGVKD. This CDR3 has 16 residues.

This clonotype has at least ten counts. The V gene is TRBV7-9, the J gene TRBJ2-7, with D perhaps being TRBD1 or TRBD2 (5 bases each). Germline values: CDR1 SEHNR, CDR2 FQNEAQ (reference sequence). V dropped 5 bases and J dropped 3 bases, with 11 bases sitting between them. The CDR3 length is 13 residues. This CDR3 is CASSGRDGYEQYV. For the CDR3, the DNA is TGTGCCAGCAGCGGCCGGGACGGCTACGAGCAGTACGTC.

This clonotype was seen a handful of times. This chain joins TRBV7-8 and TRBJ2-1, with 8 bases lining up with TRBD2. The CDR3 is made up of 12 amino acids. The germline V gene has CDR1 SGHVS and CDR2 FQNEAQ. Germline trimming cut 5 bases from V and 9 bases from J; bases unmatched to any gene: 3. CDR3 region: CASSEAGGEQFF. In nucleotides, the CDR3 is TGTGCCAGCAGCGAGGCGGGGGGTGAGCAGTTCTTC.